One and the same sample provided the 17 T cell receptor beta chains below, sequenced in a study of T-cell reconstitution after alpha-beta-depleted transplantation in children. Unique molecular identifiers tagged the TCRbeta library. TCRdb reprocessed the PCR reads via MiXCR and lists one record per CDR3 protein. This table holds 150,000 to 250,000 distinct CDR3 sequences, roughly 14% found once. This specimen was PBMCs from the stem cell graft donor, taken from the stem cell graft. These receptors all stem from a human donor who donated a stem cell graft to a child with acute lymphoblastic leukemia.

This clonotype was counted many times. The chain has TRBV20-1 and TRBJ2-3; tentatively, D is TRBD2 (5 bases). The V and J ends lost 3 bases and 2 bases respectively, with 9 bases between them. Germline V CDR1 and CDR2: DFQATT, SNEGSKA (reference sequence). The CDR3 loop spans 13 amino acids. CDR3 coding DNA: TGCAGTGCTAGGTTGCGGGTCACAGATACGCAGTATTTT. This encodes CSARLRVTDTQYF.

The chain joins TRBV10-3 to TRBJ1-1; possibly TRBD1 for D (6 bases). Trimming removed 10 bases from V and 5 bases from J, with 14 bases in between. The CDR3 has 12 residues. Germline assignment: CDR1 ENHRY and CDR2 SYGVKD. CDR3 region: CATGRGLTEAFF. CDR3 DNA sequence: TGTGCCACCGGGCGGGGGCTGACTGAAGCTTTCTTT.

This clonotype has a handful of counts. The chain joins TRBV10-3 to TRBJ2-7, with D possibly TRBD2 on 5 matching bases. The CDR3 loop spans 16 amino acids. With 3 bases removed from V and 0 bases from J, the gap between germline ends came to 15 bases. Germline V gene lookup returns CDR1 ENHRY and CDR2 SYGVKD. CDR3 DNA sequence: TGTGCCATCAGTGATCCACGGAGGACCGCCTCCTACGAGCAGTACTTC. As protein: CAISDPRRTASYEQYF.

Many counts were recorded for this clonotype. This sequence joins TRBV6-6 and TRBJ2-3; D may be TRBD2 (5 bases). Trimming stripped 5 bases from V and 5 bases from J, with 8 bases between. The CDR3 runs 12 residues. Germline CDR1 is MNHNY and CDR2 is SVGAGI (reference sequence). CDR3 bases: TGTGCCAGCAGTCCACTAGAAGATACGCAGTATTTT. It encodes CASSPLEDTQYF.

The sample holds many counts of this clonotype. The chain joins TRBV12-3 or TRBV12-4 to TRBJ2-7, with 10 nucleotides matching TRBD1. J lost 2 bases, V lost 4 bases, and 8 bases had no gene match. The CDR3 spans 16 residues. CDR3 sequence (DNA): TGTGCCAGCAGTTCCGGGACAGGGGTATTGGCCTACGAGCAGTACTTC. Its protein is CASSSGTGVLAYEQYF.

This clonotype appeared many times. The chain couples TRBV5-1 to TRBJ2-7; D gene unclear. Germline V gene data show CDR1 as SGHRS and CDR2 as YFSETQ. V gave up 4 bases and J gave up 0 bases, with 14 bases separating them. The CDR3 runs 15 residues. CDR3 in DNA: TGCGCCAGCAGCCCGGATGACTTCAGCTCCTACGAGCAGTACTTC. This gives the protein CASSPDDFSSYEQYF.

This clonotype was recorded many times. The V gene is TRBV7-9, the J gene TRBJ2-1; 11 bases align to TRBD1. The CDR3 totals 15 residues. The J segment lost 3 bases and the V segment lost 5 bases, leaving 3 bases of the junction unmatched. Germline V gene data show CDR1 as SEHNR and CDR2 as FQNEAQ (reference sequence). CDR3: CASSPGTGGYNEQFF. DNA of the CDR3: TGTGCCAGCAGCCCCGGGACAGGGGGCTACAATGAGCAGTTCTTC.

This clonotype was picked up a small number of times. V usage is TRBV6-5 and J usage is TRBJ1-6; no clear D. Per germline, CDR1 MNHEY and CDR2 SVGAGI. The CDR3 is 15 amino acids. Trimming removed 2 bases from V and 0 bases from J, with 5 bases in between. The CDR3 nucleotides are TGTGCCAGCAGTTACACACACTCCTATAATTCACCCCTCCACTTT. Amino acids: CASSYTHSYNSPLHF.

About this clonotype: This may stem from a read error, because a much larger clone lies one nucleotide away. The chain is built from TRBV5-4 and TRBJ1-3; D remains ambiguous. The CDR3 loop spans 13 amino acids. The V gene lost 0 bases and the J gene lost 9 bases, with 10 bases spanning the gap. Germline CDR1 SGHNT, CDR2 YYREEE (reference sequence). In DNA form, the CDR3 reads TGTGCCAGCAGCTTGGACACGATGAGCACCATATATTTT. The encoded protein is CASSLDTMSTIYF.

This clonotype has only a few counts. The rearrangement joins TRBV19 to TRBJ1-2, with unresolved D. This CDR3 contains 13 residues. Germline loops: CDR1 LNHDA, CDR2 SQIVND (reference sequence). Trimming took 7 bases from V and 6 from J, leaving 15 bases between them. This CDR3 is CASKLRQSDGYTF. The CDR3 nucleotides are TGTGCCAGTAAACTCCGCCAATCCGATGGCTACACCTTC. Using reference TRBV19 and TRBJ1-2 for the parts outside the CDR3, the full variable domain is DGGITQSPKYLFRKEGQNVTLSCEQNLNHDAMYWYRQDPGQGLRLIYYSQIVNDFQKGDIAEGYSVSREKKESFPLTVTSAQKNPTAFYLCASKLRQSDGYTFGSGTRLTVV.

The CDR3 DNA follows: TGCAGTGCTAGCAGGGACTCGGCATCCTACGAGCAGTACTTC. It is translated as CSASRDSASYEQYF. This chain uses TRBV20-1 with TRBJ2-7; maybe TRBD2 (6 bases). CDR1 is DFQATT and CDR2 is SNEGSKA in the germline V gene (reference sequence). This CDR3 comprises 14 residues. V lost 3 bases and J 1 base, leaving 13 bases between the germline ends.

V is TRBV25-1 and J is TRBJ1-2; D call uncertain. Germline-derived CDR1 and CDR2 are MGHDK and SYGVNS. The CDR3 spans 13 residues. Trimming shortened V by 5 bases and J by 8 bases, and 15 bases separated the two germline ends. CDR3 sequence: CASSRAIGGGYTF. The CDR3 DNA sequence: TGTGCCAGCAGTCGTGCCATCGGTGGGGGCTACACCTTC.

This clonotype was seen repeatedly, ten times or more. The gene calls are TRBV7-9 and TRBJ1-1, with D uncertain. The CDR3 consists of 12 residues. Looked up from germline, CDR1 is SEHNR and CDR2 is FQNEAQ (reference sequence). Trimming took off 3 bases at V and 5 bases at J, with 7 bases between the two ends. CDR3 coding DNA: TGTGCCAGCAGCTTGCGACCGACTGAAGCTTTCTTT. Its translation: CASSLRPTEAFF. Full variable domain (missing parts from reference TRBV7-9 and TRBJ1-1): DTGVSQNPRHKITKRGQNVTFRCDPISEHNRLYWYRQTLGQGPEFLTYFQNEAQLEKSRLLSDRFSAERPKGSFSTLEIQRTEQGDSAMYLCASSLRPTEAFFGQGTRLTVV.

There are many counts of this clonotype. This chain uses TRBV13 with TRBJ2-7; 8 bases match TRBD2. The CDR3 has 12 amino acids. Germline V CDR1 and CDR2: PRHDT, FYEKMQ (reference sequence). Unmatched junction bases numbered 8, after V lost 5 bases and J lost 11 bases. The chain's CDR3 is CASSPRGGGKYF. The CDR3 nucleotides are TGTGCCAGCAGCCCCCGGGGGGGCGGGAAGTACTTC.

This clonotype was counted at least ten times. Mismatch with germline at one junction end may stem from a read error. This rearrangement joins TRBV5-1 to TRBJ2-7; D ambiguous. Per the germline V gene, CDR1 is SGHRS and CDR2 is YFSETQ. The CDR3 covers 14 residues. The CDR3 is CASSPRTDSYEQYF. DNA of the CDR3: TGTGCCAGCAGTCCCCGGACGGATTCCTACGAGCAGTACTTC.

The sample holds many counts of this clonotype. The J gene is TRBJ2-2, the V gene TRBV6-1; D perhaps matches TRBD1 (6 bases). The CDR3 has 14 residues. Deletions cut 9 bases from V and 1 base from J, with 12 bases between. The germline CDR1 and CDR2 sequences are MNHNS and SASEGT. CDR3 DNA: TGTGCCAGTCAGGGACACTGGAACACCGGGGAGCTGTTTTTT. It translates to CASQGHWNTGELFF.

This clonotype appeared once. This may arise from a read error, as a much more abundant clone is one base away. The chain recombines TRBV6-1 with TRBJ2-3; 7 bases are shared with TRBD1. V was clipped by 8 bases and J by 2 bases; unmatched bases: 13. Germline CDR1 reads MNHNS; CDR2 reads SASEGT. The length of the CDR3 is 16 residues. The CDR3 sequence: CASGQRQGTFTDTQYF. Written as DNA, the CDR3 is TGTGCCAGCGGTCAAAGACAGGGAACTTTCACAGATACGCAGTATTTT.